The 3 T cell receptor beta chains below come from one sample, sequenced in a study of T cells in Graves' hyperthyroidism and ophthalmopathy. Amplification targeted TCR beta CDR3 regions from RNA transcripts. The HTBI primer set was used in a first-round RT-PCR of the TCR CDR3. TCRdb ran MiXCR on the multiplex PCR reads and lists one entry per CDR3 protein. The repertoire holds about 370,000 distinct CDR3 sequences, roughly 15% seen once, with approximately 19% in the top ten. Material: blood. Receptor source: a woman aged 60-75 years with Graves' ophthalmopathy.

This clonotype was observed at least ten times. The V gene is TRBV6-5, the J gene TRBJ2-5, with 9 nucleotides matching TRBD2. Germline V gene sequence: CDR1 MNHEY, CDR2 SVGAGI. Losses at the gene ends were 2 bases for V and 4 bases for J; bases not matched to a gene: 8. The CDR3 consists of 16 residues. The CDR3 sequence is CASSYAREGPRETQYF. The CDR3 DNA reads TGTGCCAGCAGTTACGCGCGGGAGGGCCCTCGAGAGACCCAGTACTTC.

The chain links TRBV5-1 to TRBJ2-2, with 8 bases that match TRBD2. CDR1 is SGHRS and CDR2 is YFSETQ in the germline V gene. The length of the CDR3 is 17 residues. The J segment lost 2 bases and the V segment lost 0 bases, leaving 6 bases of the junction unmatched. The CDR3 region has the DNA TGCGCCAGCAGCTTGGGCTTCACTAGCGGAAACACCGGGGAGCTGTTTTTT. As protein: CASSLGFTSGNTGELFF.

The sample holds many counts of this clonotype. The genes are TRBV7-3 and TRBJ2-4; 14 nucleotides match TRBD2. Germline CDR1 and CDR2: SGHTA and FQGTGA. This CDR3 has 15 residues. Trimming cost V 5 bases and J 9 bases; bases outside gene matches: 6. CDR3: CASSPGLAGAGIQYF. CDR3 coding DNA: TGTGCCAGCAGCCCGGGACTAGCGGGAGCCGGCATTCAGTACTTC.